The clone carrying this TCR beta chain was observed once. The data stem from a study of CD8 T cells in Susac syndrome. RNA was extracted with the RNeasy kit, and a quantity of 0.5 to 1 ug was reverse transcribed using random hexamers. TCRdb processed the immunoSEQ multiplex PCR reads anew with MiXCR; each CDR3 protein has one entry. The table shows fewer than 350,000 distinct CDR3 sequences, with under 95% occurring only once. TEMRA cells were FACS-enriched and CD8+ and CD4+ T cells negatively isolated. Per the germline V gene, CDR1 is DFQATT and CDR2 is SNEGSKA (reference sequence). Trimming cost V 1 base and J 4 bases, with 13 bases left between them. There are 14 residues in the CDR3.

This sequence joins TRBV20-1 and TRBJ1-1; D call uncertain. This sequence originates from a human donor with multiple sclerosis. The sequenced material came from CD4+ T cells from PBMCs. The DNA of the CDR3 is TGCAGTGCTAGAGTCCGACGGCTAAGCACTGAAGCTTTCTTT. This translates into CSARVRRLSTEAFF.